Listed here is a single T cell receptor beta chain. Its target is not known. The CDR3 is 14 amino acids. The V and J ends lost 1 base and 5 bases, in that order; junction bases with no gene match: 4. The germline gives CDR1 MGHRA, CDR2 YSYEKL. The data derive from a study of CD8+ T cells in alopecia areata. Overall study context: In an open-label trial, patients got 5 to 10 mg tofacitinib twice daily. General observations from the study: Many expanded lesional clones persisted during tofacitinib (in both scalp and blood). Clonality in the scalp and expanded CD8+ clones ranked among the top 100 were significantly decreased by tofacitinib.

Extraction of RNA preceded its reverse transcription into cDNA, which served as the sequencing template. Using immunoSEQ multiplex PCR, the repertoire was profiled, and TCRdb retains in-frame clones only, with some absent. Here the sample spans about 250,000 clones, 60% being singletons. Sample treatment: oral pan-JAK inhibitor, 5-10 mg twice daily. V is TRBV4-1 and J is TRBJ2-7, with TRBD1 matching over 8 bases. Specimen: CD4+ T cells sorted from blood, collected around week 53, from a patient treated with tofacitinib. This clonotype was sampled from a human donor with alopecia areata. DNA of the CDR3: TGCGCCAGCAGCCAAGGACAGGGGCTCGACGAGCAGTACTTC. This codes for CASSQGQGLDEQYF.